A selection of T cell receptor beta chains follows, all from one sample in a study of blood T cells in healthy people across ages. MiXCR, run by TCRdb on the 5' RACE reads, gives a single entry per CDR3 protein. The table includes fewer than 800,000 distinct CDR3 sequences, 20% to 25% detected once. The same sample was also used in a study of T cells of mothers and their children.

The source material was blood. These receptors originate from a boy between 10 and 17 years old in good health. The CDR3 runs from the conserved cysteine through the conserved F or W. The D gene is left open where the match is weak. Clone sizes are given selectively: once, few, many, or a class where the clone is expanded.

j_call: TRBJ2-6; d_call: .; clone_size: .; v_call: TRBV11-2; cdr3_aa: CASSLDGRWGTLSGANVLTF; cdr3_nt: TGTGCCAGCAGCTTAGATGGGAGGTGGGGGACCCTCTCTGGGGCCAACGTCCTGACTTTC
j_call: TRBJ2-1; d_call: .; clone_size: .; v_call: TRBV5-1; cdr3_aa: CASSTSELHEQFF; cdr3_nt: TGCGCCAGCAGCACCTCGGAGCTTCACGAGCAGTTCTTC
j_call: TRBJ2-7; d_call: .; clone_size: few; v_call: TRBV20-1; cdr3_aa: CSAEPDWEGSYEQYF; cdr3_nt: TGCAGTGCTGAACCGGACTGGGAAGGATCCTACGAGCAGTACTTC
j_call: TRBJ2-1; d_call: .; clone_size: few; v_call: TRBV5-1; cdr3_aa: CASSLTFISGYSNEQFF; cdr3_nt: TGCGCCAGCAGCTTGACATTTATATCAGGCTATTCCAATGAGCAGTTCTTC
j_call: TRBJ1-5; d_call: .; clone_size: .; v_call: TRBV28; cdr3_aa: CASSRNRGNQPQHF; cdr3_nt: TGTGCCAGCAGCCGTAACAGGGGCAATCAGCCCCAGCATTTT
j_call: TRBJ1-6; d_call: TRBD1; clone_size: .; v_call: TRBV7-9; cdr3_aa: CASSAQGGGSPLHF; cdr3_nt: TGTGCCAGCAGCGCGCAGGGGGGCGGGTCACCCCTCCACTTT
j_call: TRBJ2-3; d_call: .; clone_size: few; v_call: TRBV28; cdr3_aa: CASGPPEGDTQYF; cdr3_nt: TGTGCCAGCGGCCCCCCCGAAGGAGATACGCAGTATTTT
j_call: TRBJ2-5; d_call: .; clone_size: .; v_call: TRBV11-2; cdr3_aa: CASSLGIQQETQYF; cdr3_nt: TGTGCCAGCAGCTTAGGGATCCAGCAAGAGACCCAGTACTTC
j_call: TRBJ2-7; d_call: TRBD1; clone_size: .; v_call: TRBV12-3/TRBV12-4; cdr3_aa: CASSLRGQAEQYF; cdr3_nt: TGTGCCAGCTCTCTAAGGGGGCAGGCCGAGCAGTACTTC
j_call: TRBJ2-1; d_call: .; clone_size: .; v_call: TRBV15; cdr3_aa: CATSRDRTGGYNEQFF; cdr3_nt: TGTGCCACCAGCAGAGATCGGACCGGGGGTTACAATGAGCAGTTCTTC
j_call: TRBJ2-3; d_call: TRBD2; clone_size: .; v_call: TRBV11-2; cdr3_aa: CASSISGLAGGTDTQYF; cdr3_nt: TGTGCCAGCAGCATTTCGGGACTAGCGGGAGGCACAGATACGCAGTATTTT
j_call: TRBJ2-5; d_call: .; clone_size: .; v_call: TRBV27; cdr3_aa: CASSMPRDFQETQYF; cdr3_nt: TGTGCCAGCAGTATGCCCCGGGACTTCCAAGAGACCCAGTACTTC
j_call: TRBJ2-5; d_call: .; clone_size: few; v_call: TRBV5-4; cdr3_aa: CASSPDTYQETQYF; cdr3_nt: TGTGCCAGCAGCCCCGACACGTACCAAGAGACCCAGTACTTC
j_call: TRBJ2-3; d_call: TRBD2; clone_size: .; v_call: TRBV13; cdr3_aa: CASSLDGEGDTQYF; cdr3_nt: TGTGCCAGCAGCTTAGACGGGGAGGGGGATACGCAGTATTTT
j_call: TRBJ2-1; d_call: TRBD1; clone_size: few; v_call: TRBV12-3/TRBV12-4; cdr3_aa: CASTPGQGAGEQFF; cdr3_nt: TGTGCCAGCACCCCAGGACAGGGGGCTGGTGAGCAGTTCTTC
j_call: TRBJ2-1; d_call: .; clone_size: few; v_call: TRBV7-9; cdr3_aa: CASSLGFDNEQFF; cdr3_nt: TGTGCCAGCAGCTTAGGGTTTGACAATGAGCAGTTCTTC
j_call: TRBJ2-7; d_call: .; clone_size: few; v_call: TRBV6-5; cdr3_aa: CASSYQGGATYEQYF; cdr3_nt: TGTGCCAGCAGTTACCAGGGAGGTGCCACCTACGAGCAGTACTTC
j_call: TRBJ2-1; d_call: .; clone_size: few; v_call: TRBV3-1; cdr3_aa: CASSLTRLNEQFF; cdr3_nt: TGTGCCAGCAGCCTTACTAGGCTCAATGAGCAGTTCTTC
j_call: TRBJ1-2; d_call: .; clone_size: .; v_call: TRBV5-6; cdr3_aa: CASSLAQGGYTF; cdr3_nt: TGTGCCAGCAGCTTGGCCCAGGGGGGCTACACCTTC
j_call: TRBJ2-1; d_call: TRBD2; clone_size: .; v_call: TRBV6-1; cdr3_aa: CASSWTSGSLREFF; cdr3_nt: TGTGCCAGCAGTTGGACTAGCGGGAGTTTGCGGGAGTTCTTC
j_call: TRBJ2-6; d_call: .; clone_size: .; v_call: TRBV29-1; cdr3_aa: CSVRGVSGANVLTF; cdr3_nt: TGCAGCGTTCGCGGGGTTTCTGGGGCCAACGTCCTGACTTTC
j_call: TRBJ1-2; d_call: .; clone_size: .; v_call: TRBV28; cdr3_aa: CASSSPLGGRLAGGYTF; cdr3_nt: TGTGCCAGCAGTTCTCCCCTCGGAGGCAGACTCGCGGGAGGCTACACCTTC
j_call: TRBJ2-5; d_call: .; clone_size: .; v_call: TRBV5-5; cdr3_aa: CASSLVPARETQYF; cdr3_nt: TGTGCCAGCAGCTTGGTCCCTGCAAGGGAGACCCAGTACTTC
j_call: TRBJ2-2; d_call: TRBD1; clone_size: few; v_call: TRBV29-1; cdr3_aa: CSELTGDTGELFF; cdr3_nt: TGCAGCGAACTGACAGGGGACACCGGGGAGCTGTTTTTT
j_call: TRBJ2-7; d_call: TRBD2; clone_size: .; v_call: TRBV29-1; cdr3_aa: CSALTTSGNYEQYF; cdr3_nt: TGCAGCGCCCTGACGACTAGCGGAAACTACGAGCAGTACTTC
j_call: TRBJ1-1; d_call: .; clone_size: few; v_call: TRBV29-1; cdr3_aa: CSVEGGREVTEAFF; cdr3_nt: TGCAGCGTTGAAGGAGGCAGGGAGGTCACTGAAGCTTTCTTT
j_call: TRBJ2-3; d_call: .; clone_size: .; v_call: TRBV9; cdr3_aa: CASSVAPDSPKHDTQYF; cdr3_nt: TGTGCCAGCAGCGTAGCCCCGGACTCCCCTAAACATGATACGCAGTATTTT
j_call: TRBJ2-5; d_call: TRBD2; clone_size: once; v_call: TRBV29-1; cdr3_aa: CAKGGGAQETQYF; cdr3_nt: TGCGCGAAGGGCGGGGGGGCCCAAGAGACCCAGTACTTC
j_call: TRBJ2-6; d_call: .; clone_size: .; v_call: TRBV7-3; cdr3_aa: CASSSHLGAGANVLTF; cdr3_nt: TGTGCCAGCAGCTCACACCTCGGGGCTGGGGCCAACGTCCTGACTTTC
j_call: TRBJ2-7; d_call: .; clone_size: few; v_call: TRBV20-1; cdr3_aa: CSARVISSTPYEQYF; cdr3_nt: TGCAGTGCTAGAGTAATTTCTTCTACCCCCTACGAGCAGTACTTC
j_call: TRBJ2-7; d_call: .; clone_size: .; v_call: TRBV10-2; cdr3_aa: CASSVAWGAYEQYF; cdr3_nt: TGCGCCAGCAGTGTTGCCTGGGGGGCCTACGAGCAGTACTTC
j_call: TRBJ1-1; d_call: TRBD1; clone_size: few; v_call: TRBV28; cdr3_aa: CASSFHPTGMSGTEAFF; cdr3_nt: TGTGCCAGCAGTTTTCATCCGACAGGGATGAGTGGCACTGAAGCTTTCTTT
j_call: TRBJ2-3; d_call: .; clone_size: .; v_call: TRBV20-1; cdr3_aa: CSATSSAAEGTDTQYF; cdr3_nt: TGCAGTGCCACCTCTAGCGCCGCGGAGGGCACAGATACGCAGTATTTT
j_call: TRBJ2-6; d_call: TRBD1; clone_size: .; v_call: TRBV4-2; cdr3_aa: CASSPHPGQGVLVRANVLTF; cdr3_nt: TGTGCCAGCAGCCCCCACCCAGGACAGGGTGTCCTGGTTAGGGCCAACGTCCTGACTTTC
j_call: TRBJ2-4; d_call: .; clone_size: .; v_call: TRBV9; cdr3_aa: CASSVEDWTGENIKCF; cdr3_nt: TGTGCCAGCAGCGTAGAAGATTGGACGGGGGAAAACATTAAGTGCTTC
j_call: TRBJ2-1; d_call: .; clone_size: .; v_call: TRBV9; cdr3_aa: CASSVTRSAYNEQFF; cdr3_nt: TGTGCCAGCAGCGTGACCAGGTCTGCCTACAATGAGCAGTTCTTC
j_call: TRBJ2-2; d_call: .; clone_size: .; v_call: TRBV5-6; cdr3_aa: CASSLRQGGGTGELFF; cdr3_nt: TGTGCCAGCAGCTTGCGCCAGGGAGGGGGCACCGGGGAGCTGTTTTTT
j_call: TRBJ1-4; d_call: .; clone_size: .; v_call: TRBV7-8; cdr3_aa: CASSLAEEGDEKLFF; cdr3_nt: TGTGCCAGCAGCTTAGCGGAGGAGGGGGATGAAAAACTGTTTTTT
j_call: TRBJ2-1; d_call: .; clone_size: .; v_call: TRBV9; cdr3_aa: CASSSTGTRVNNEQFF; cdr3_nt: TGTGCCAGCAGCTCAACCGGGACCCGGGTGAACAATGAGCAGTTCTTC
j_call: TRBJ1-2; d_call: .; clone_size: .; v_call: TRBV10-3; cdr3_aa: CAISAQGGGYTF; cdr3_nt: TGTGCCATCAGTGCACAGGGAGGTGGCTACACCTTC
j_call: TRBJ1-2; d_call: TRBD1; clone_size: .; v_call: TRBV13; cdr3_aa: CASSPRDRETYGYTF; cdr3_nt: TGTGCCAGCAGCCCCCGGGACAGGGAGACCTATGGCTACACCTTC
j_call: TRBJ2-7; d_call: .; clone_size: .; v_call: TRBV10-3; cdr3_aa: CAIGPEGYTYEQYF; cdr3_nt: TGTGCCATCGGCCCCGAAGGATACACCTACGAGCAGTACTTC
j_call: TRBJ1-2; d_call: TRBD1; clone_size: .; v_call: TRBV10-3; cdr3_aa: CAINKQGAPYGYTF; cdr3_nt: TGTGCCATCAACAAACAGGGGGCTCCCTATGGCTACACCTTC
j_call: TRBJ2-7; d_call: TRBD2; clone_size: .; v_call: TRBV12-3/TRBV12-4; cdr3_aa: CASTTGTSPYEQYF; cdr3_nt: TGTGCCAGCACCACCGGGACTAGCCCCTACGAGCAGTACTTC
j_call: TRBJ2-3; d_call: .; clone_size: .; v_call: TRBV5-5; cdr3_aa: CASSSHQPGGSTDTQCF; cdr3_nt: TGTGCCAGCAGCTCCCATCAACCGGGCGGGTCCACAGATACGCAGTGTTTT